The clone carrying this T cell receptor beta chain showed up many times. The sample comes from a study of beta chain features in type 1 diabetes. Study at large: Patients did not differ from healthy donors in age, gender or cell yield.

Sequenced material consisted of expressed TCRB transcripts (all of the isolated RNA was reverse transcribed). TCRdb's copy holds only in-frame clones and misses some; the assay was immunoSEQ multiplex PCR. Here the sample spans 130,000 to 150,000 clones, roughly a tenth being singletons. This CDR3 has 14 amino acids. V was trimmed by 0 bases and J by 3 bases, leaving 12 bases between them. Germline values: CDR1 SQVTM, CDR2 ANQGSEA. The specimen sequenced was naive CD4+ T cells from blood. The chain is built from TRBV29-1 and TRBJ2-7; D remains unclear. This receptor was obtained from a man aged 18 to 29 in good health. CDR3 sequence: CSVEDDLNRYEQYF. CDR3 in DNA: TGCAGCGTTGAAGACGATCTAAACCGCTACGAGCAGTACTTC.